The 20 T cell receptor beta chains below come from one sample, sequenced in a study of cytomegalovirus exposure and HLA in healthy donors (dated by TCRdb to between 2016 and 2019). Libraries were constructed by the immunoSEQ multiplex PCR assay. For the multiplex PCR, a mixture combining 60 forward primers for TCR Vbeta segments and 13 reverse primers for TCR Jbeta segments was used. TCRdb holds this immuneACCESS table with in-frame rearrangements only. Some clones are missing; in checked studies, unresolved V genes explain under half, and the rest has no known cause. The sample contains nearly 200,000 clones, 60% to 80% of them found a single time. The ten largest clones take up less than 2.5% of the sample. The sequencing input was PBMCs. All receptors derive from a woman between 25 and 40 years old in good health and CMV-seropositive.

The V and J genes are TRBV19 and TRBJ2-3; D is uncertain. Trimming removed 1 base from V and 0 bases from J, with 8 bases in between. CDR1 is LNHDA, CDR2 SQIVND, per germline (reference sequence). The CDR3 loop spans 15 amino acids. The CDR3 nucleotides read TGTGCCAGTAGTATAGGTAGTATTAGCACAGATACGCAGTATTTT. This codes for CASSIGSISTDTQYF.

V is TRBV2 and J is TRBJ1-2; maybe TRBD1 (6 bases). CDR1 SNHLY and CDR2 FYNNEI come from the germline V gene. The CDR3 is 13 residues long. Trimming removed 9 bases at V and 3 bases at J, with 14 bases between. The CDR3 here is CARTGLGDYGYTF. The CDR3 DNA reads as TGTGCCAGAACAGGGTTAGGGGACTATGGCTACACCTTC.

The CDR3 bases are TGCGCCAGCAGCCAGCAGTCAAGAGACACGGAGGGCGGCTACACCTTC. It codes for CASSQQSRDTEGGYTF. J is TRBJ1-2 and V is TRBV4-3, with no clear D. Per the germline V gene, CDR1 is LGHNA and CDR2 is YSLEER. V gave up 3 bases and J gave up 8 bases, with 22 bases separating them. The CDR3 is made up of 16 amino acids.

The chain combines TRBV4-2 with TRBJ2-2; possibly TRBD2 for D (5 bases). Germline-derived CDR1 and CDR2 are LGHNA and YNFKEQ. CDR3 length: 17 amino acids. Trimming shortened V by 0 bases and J by 2 bases, and 13 bases separated the two germline ends. In DNA, the CDR3 is TGTGCCAGCAGCCAAGATCCGGGGAAGTTCAACACCGGGGAGCTGTTTTTT. Its protein product is CASSQDPGKFNTGELFF.

The CDR3 DNA is TGTGCCAGCAGCTATACGACAGGGCTATACGAGCAGTACTTC. Translating it yields CASSYTTGLYEQYF. The gene calls are TRBV11-2 and TRBJ2-7; 7 positions agree with TRBD1. The CDR3 length is 14 residues. CDR1 and CDR2 from the germline V gene are SGHAT and FQNNGV. The ends lost 4 bases at V and 4 bases at J; junction bases unmatched: 7.

The count of this clone is one. The chain uses TRBV7-6 and TRBJ2-7; TRBD2 matches 7 bases. The germline V gene has CDR1 SGHVS and CDR2 FNYEAQ. This CDR3 has 17 amino acids. Trimming removed 6 bases from V and 0 bases from J; junction bases left unmatched: 14. CDR3 DNA sequence: TGTGCCAGCAGTCAACCCGCGGCGGGAGCGGCCTCCTACGAGCAGTACTTC. Protein: CASSQPAAGAASYEQYF.

The rearrangement joins TRBV6-5 to TRBJ2-7, with 14 bases lining up with TRBD2. With V trimmed by 6 bases and J by 3 bases, 4 bases remained unmatched. The germline CDR1 and CDR2 sequences are MNHEY and SVGAGI. The CDR3 loop spans 15 amino acids. The CDR3, as DNA: TGTGCCAGCAGAACCGGGACTAGCGGGAGCTACGAGCAGTACTTC. Amino acids: CASRTGTSGSYEQYF.

The genes are TRBV6-1 and TRBJ2-1; 10 bases map to TRBD2. The CDR3 has 14 residues. Germline lookup yields CDR1 MNHNS and CDR2 SASEGT. V trimming: 9 bases; J trimming: 5 bases; junction bases outside the gene matches: 7. The CDR3 sequence is CASLAGGKHNEQFF. Here the CDR3 DNA reads TGTGCCAGTTTAGCGGGGGGTAAGCACAATGAGCAGTTCTTC.

This chain connects TRBV5-1 to TRBJ2-7, with 8 bases that match TRBD2. In germline, CDR1 is SGHRS, CDR2 YFSETQ. This CDR3 is built from 14 residues. J gave up 4 bases and V 0 bases, and 3 bases lay outside the gene matches. The CDR3 region is CASSLVGLEYEQYF. DNA of the CDR3: TGCGCCAGCAGCTTGGTGGGACTAGAATACGAGCAGTACTTC.

The sample holds a few counts of this clone. This chain connects TRBV7-6 to TRBJ1-5; 8 bases line up with TRBD1. The J segment lost 7 bases and the V segment lost 2 bases, leaving 4 bases of the junction unmatched. Looked up from germline, CDR1 is SGHVS and CDR2 is FNYEAQ. There are 14 residues in the CDR3. The CDR3 reads CASSLQGATQPQHF. The CDR3 region has the DNA TGTGCCAGCAGCTTACAGGGGGCTACCCAGCCCCAGCATTTT.

This sequence joins TRBV5-1 and TRBJ1-2; TRBD1 is a possible D gene (6 bases). Trimming pared 3 bases from V and 3 bases from J, leaving 18 bases between. The CDR3 loop spans 16 amino acids. CDR1 and CDR2 (germline): SGHRS, YFSETQ. The CDR3 here is CASSSPGDTSHYGYTF. The CDR3 DNA sequence: TGCGCCAGCAGCTCTCCCGGGGACACATCTCACTATGGCTACACCTTC.

CDR3 amino acids: CASSRGRTFTPSPLHF. The DNA of the CDR3 is TGTGCCAGCAGCCGTGGAAGGACATTCACCCCTTCACCCCTCCACTTT. The gene calls are TRBV11-1 and TRBJ1-6; possible D gene TRBD1, 5 bases. The germline CDR1 and CDR2 sequences are SGHAT and FQDESV (reference sequence). V shed 5 bases and J shed 9 bases, with 20 bases lying between them. This CDR3 is 16 amino acids long.

V gene TRBV18 combines with J gene TRBJ2-7; perhaps TRBD1 as D (5 bases). The CDR3 is 13 residues long. The germline V gene encodes CDR1 KGHSH and CDR2 LQKENI. Trimming took off 6 bases at V and 1 base at J, with 10 bases between the two ends. CDR3 sequence (DNA): TGTGCCAGCTCCATAACAGGATCCTACGAGCAGTACTTC. Translating it yields CASSITGSYEQYF.

This chain connects TRBV5-4 to TRBJ1-4, with TRBD1 matching over 9 bases. Germline-derived CDR1 and CDR2 are SGHNT and YYREEE (reference sequence). V was pared by 4 bases and J by 8 bases, with 12 bases of the junction left unmatched. This CDR3 comprises 16 residues. CDR3: CASSATGGGIREKLFF. The CDR3 nucleotides are TGTGCCAGCAGCGCAACAGGGGGCGGAATACGCGAAAAACTGTTTTTT.

The chain couples TRBV10-3 to TRBJ2-1, with D perhaps matching TRBD2 (6 bases). Germline V CDR1 and CDR2: ENHRY, SYGVKD. The CDR3 is made up of 15 amino acids. Trimming shortened V by 6 bases and J by 6 bases, and 18 bases separated the two germline ends. The chain's CDR3 is CAIRIRDLPGNEQFF. CDR3 nucleotides: TGTGCCATCAGAATCCGGGACTTACCGGGCAATGAGCAGTTCTTC.

V usage is TRBV2 and J usage is TRBJ2-5; TRBD2 agrees at 9 bases. The V gene end was trimmed by 3 bases and the J gene end by 7 bases; junction bases not matched to a gene: 9. Germline V CDR1 and CDR2: SNHLY, FYNNEI. This CDR3 spans 15 amino acids. CDR3 bases: TGTGCCAGCAGTGAGTCTAGCGGGGACCGAGGGACCCAGTACTTC. It specifies CASSESSGDRGTQYF.

This clone appeared once. The V and J genes are TRBV28 and TRBJ1-2; 10 bases match TRBD1. This CDR3 is 14 amino acids long. J lost 8 bases, V lost 7 bases, and 10 bases had no gene match. Germline CDR1 reads MDHEN; CDR2 reads SYDVKM. The CDR3 nucleotides read TGTGCCAGCATCCGGGACAGGGGTCCGCAGGGCTACACCTTC. This codes for CASIRDRGPQGYTF.

The V call is TRBV27, the J call TRBJ2-7, with D possibly being TRBD1 (6 bases). The CDR3 has 14 residues. Deletions cut 5 bases from V and 4 bases from J, with 15 bases between. The germline gives CDR1 MNHEY, CDR2 SMNVEV (reference sequence). CDR3 sequence: CASSDRDTSYEQYF. CDR3 bases: TGTGCCAGCAGTGACCGGGACACCTCATACGAGCAGTACTTC.

This clone has more than one count but fewer than ten. The chain recombines TRBV29-1 with TRBJ1-4, with 9 bases fitting TRBD1. The CDR3 runs to 15 residues. V was clipped by 1 base and J by 4 bases; unmatched bases: 4. Germline V gene sequence: CDR1 SQVTM, CDR2 ANQGSEA. CDR3 sequence: CSVEVLDRGNEKLFF. The DNA for the CDR3 is TGCAGCGTTGAAGTTTTGGACAGGGGTAATGAAAAACTGTTTTTT.

The chain links TRBV27 to TRBJ1-5; 8 bases match TRBD1. The CDR3 consists of 16 residues. The V segment lost 6 bases and the J segment 0 bases; nucleotides outside the gene matches: 7. CDR1 MNHEY and CDR2 SMNVEV come from the germline V gene (reference sequence). The CDR3 nucleotides read TGTGCCAGCAGGTTTGACAGGGGCTATAGCAATCAGCCCCAGCATTTT. It encodes CASRFDRGYSNQPQHF.